Listed below are T cell receptor beta chains from one sample, sequenced in a study of blood T cells in healthy people across ages. TCRdb re-called the 5' RACE reads with MiXCR, one entry per CDR3 protein. The table includes about 1 million distinct CDR3 sequences, 35% to 50% detected once. Sequenced input: blood. These receptor sequences come from a woman aged 60-70 years in good health. Both conserved end residues are part of each CDR3. Each record gives: D gene, V gene, clone size, J gene, CDR3 DNA, CDR3 protein. A D gene is named only where the DNA matches it firmly. Clone size, where shown, is once, few, many, or a class for clones that have expanded.

D: NA
V: TRBV10-2
size: NA
J: TRBJ2-5
DNA: TGCGCCAGCAGTGAGTCGACGGAAGAGACCCAGTACTTC
CDR3: CASSESTEETQYF

D: TRBD1
V: TRBV7-9
size: NA
J: TRBJ2-1
DNA: TGTGCCAGCAGGCTTGGGACAGGCAACAATGAGCAGTTCTTC
CDR3: CASRLGTGNNEQFF

D: TRBD2
V: TRBV24-1
size: NA
J: TRBJ2-7
DNA: TGTGCCACCAGTGATCGACTAGCGGGGTTCGACGAGCAGTACTTC
CDR3: CATSDRLAGFDEQYF

D: NA
V: TRBV7-9
size: NA
J: TRBJ1-2
DNA: TGTGCCAGCAGCTTACAGGGGCAAATAGATGGCTACACCTTC
CDR3: CASSLQGQIDGYTF

D: TRBD1
V: TRBV12-3/TRBV12-4
size: NA
J: TRBJ1-5
DNA: TGTGCCAGCAGTTTAAGACAGGGGAACAATCAGCCCCGGCATTTT
CDR3: CASSLRQGNNQPRHF

D: TRBD2
V: TRBV3-1
size: NA
J: TRBJ2-3
DNA: TGTGCCAGCAGTTTCAAGCCGTGGCCTAGCGGGAGATCAGATACGCAGTATTTT
CDR3: CASSFKPWPSGRSDTQYF

D: NA
V: TRBV5-1
size: many
J: TRBJ2-1
DNA: TGCGCCAGCAGCTTTGAGGGATCCTACAATGAGCAGTTCTTC
CDR3: CASSFEGSYNEQFF

D: TRBD2
V: TRBV3-1
size: NA
J: TRBJ2-7
DNA: TGTGCCAGCAGTCCCGGGACTAGCGTTGGCGAGCAGTACTTC
CDR3: CASSPGTSVGEQYF

D: NA
V: TRBV7-3
size: NA
J: TRBJ1-2
DNA: TGTGCCAGCAGCTTAAATCCGGGACTATATGGCTACACCTTC
CDR3: CASSLNPGLYGYTF

D: TRBD2
V: TRBV29-1
size: many
J: TRBJ2-1
DNA: TGCAGCGCGACCCGAGGGACTAGCGACAATGAGCAGTTCTTC
CDR3: CSATRGTSDNEQFF

D: NA
V: TRBV6-1
size: NA
J: TRBJ2-1
DNA: TGTGCCAGCAGTGAATGGGGCTCTCCATACAATGAGCAGTTCTTC
CDR3: CASSEWGSPYNEQFF

D: NA
V: TRBV15
size: NA
J: TRBJ2-5
DNA: TGTGCCACCAGCAGAGACGGGGACTCCTACAATGAGCAGTACTTC
CDR3: CATSRDGDSYNEQYF

D: NA
V: TRBV10-3
size: NA
J: TRBJ2-1
DNA: TGTGCCACTGCGGACTTTGGGTCCTACAATGAGCAGTTCTTC
CDR3: CATADFGSYNEQFF

D: NA
V: TRBV20-1
size: NA
J: TRBJ2-3
DNA: TGCAGTGCTAGAGTACAAACAGATACGCAGTATTTT
CDR3: CSARVQTDTQYF

D: TRBD2
V: TRBV6-1
size: once
J: TRBJ2-4
DNA: TGTGCCAGCAGCGGGACTAGCGGGGCCAACGGATGGGTCAAAAACATTCAGTACTTC
CDR3: CASSGTSGANGWVKNIQYF

D: TRBD2
V: TRBV5-6
size: NA
J: TRBJ2-7
DNA: TGTGCCAGCAGCTCCAGGACTAGCGGGATTTACAATGAGCAGTACTTC
CDR3: CASSSRTSGIYNEQYF

D: TRBD2
V: TRBV20-1
size: NA
J: TRBJ2-1
DNA: TGCAGTGCTAGGTGGGGGGAGGGCCGGAATGAGCAGTTCTTC
CDR3: CSARWGEGRNEQFF

D: NA
V: TRBV6-6
size: NA
J: TRBJ2-1
DNA: TGTGCCAGCAGTTACAAGCGTTCCTCATCCGGCAATGAGCAGTTCTTC
CDR3: CASSYKRSSSGNEQFF

D: NA
V: TRBV6-2/TRBV6-3
size: NA
J: TRBJ2-1
DNA: TGTGCCAGCAGAGGCGACCCCAACAATGAGCAGTTCTTC
CDR3: CASRGDPNNEQFF

D: NA
V: TRBV20-1
size: NA
J: TRBJ2-4
DNA: TGCAGTGCTTCGGCGGGGGCAGCCAAAAACATTCAGTACTTC
CDR3: CSASAGAAKNIQYF

D: TRBD2
V: TRBV27
size: NA
J: TRBJ2-7
DNA: TGTGCCAGCAGTTCCGGGACTAGCGGGAGGTTCCGGTACGAGCAGTACTTC
CDR3: CASSSGTSGRFRYEQYF

D: NA
V: TRBV6-5
size: few
J: TRBJ2-7
DNA: TGTGCCAGCAGTCCCCTTTTGGTTTACGAGCAGTACTTC
CDR3: CASSPLLVYEQYF

D: TRBD2
V: TRBV11-2
size: NA
J: TRBJ2-3
DNA: TGTGCCAGCAGCTTAATTAGGCGCCTAGCGGAGATTAGCACAGATACGCAGTATTTT
CDR3: CASSLIRRLAEISTDTQYF

D: NA
V: TRBV5-1
size: few
J: TRBJ2-5
DNA: TGCGCCAGCAGCCTACCACCGGACGGTCACCAAGAGACCCAGTACTTC
CDR3: CASSLPPDGHQETQYF

D: TRBD2
V: TRBV12-3/TRBV12-4
size: NA
J: TRBJ2-7
DNA: TGTGCCAGCAGTTTGAATAGCGGGAGATACGAGCAGTACTTC
CDR3: CASSLNSGRYEQYF

D: NA
V: TRBV13
size: NA
J: TRBJ2-5
DNA: TGTGCCAGCGGCTTACAGGGAATCCAAGAGACCCAGTACTTC
CDR3: CASGLQGIQETQYF

D: TRBD2
V: TRBV5-6
size: NA
J: TRBJ2-3
DNA: TGTGCCAGCAGCGGCGGGACTAGCGGGATTTTGAGCACAGATACGCAGTATTTT
CDR3: CASSGGTSGILSTDTQYF

D: TRBD2
V: TRBV4-1
size: NA
J: TRBJ2-5
DNA: TGCGCCAGCAGCCAAGGTTCTAGCGGGGCGTACCAAGAGACCCAGTACTTC
CDR3: CASSQGSSGAYQETQYF

D: TRBD1
V: TRBV6-5
size: few
J: TRBJ1-2
DNA: TGTGCCAGCAGTACGCCTAGGACAGGGGATGGCTACACCTTC
CDR3: CASSTPRTGDGYTF

D: TRBD2
V: TRBV7-9
size: once
J: TRBJ2-7
DNA: TGTGCCAGCAGCGCCCCCACTAGCGGGTTTACCTACGAGCAGTACTTC
CDR3: CASSAPTSGFTYEQYF

D: NA
V: TRBV24-1
size: few
J: TRBJ2-5
DNA: TGTGCCACCAGTGATTCCAAGACTGTGTACCAAGAGACCCAGTACTTC
CDR3: CATSDSKTVYQETQYF

D: TRBD2
V: TRBV6-2/TRBV6-3
size: few
J: TRBJ2-3
DNA: TGTGCCAGCAGTTGGCGGGAGGCAGATACGCAGTATTTT
CDR3: CASSWREADTQYF

D: TRBD2
V: TRBV10-3
size: NA
J: TRBJ2-1
DNA: TGTGCCATCAGTCCGAGGTTGGCTAGCGGGAGTAATAATGAGCAGTTCTTC
CDR3: CAISPRLASGSNNEQFF

D: NA
V: TRBV20-1
size: few
J: TRBJ2-1
DNA: TGCAGTGCTCAGTGGTGGGACCAGGAGCAGTTCTTC
CDR3: CSAQWWDQEQFF

D: NA
V: TRBV7-3
size: few
J: TRBJ2-7
DNA: TGTGCCAGCAGCTTATATCCAGGGGTTCTCGAGCAGTACTTC
CDR3: CASSLYPGVLEQYF

D: NA
V: TRBV4-2
size: once
J: TRBJ2-2
DNA: TGTGCCAGCAGCCAAGAGTGGCACATCACCGGGGAGCTGTTTTTT
CDR3: CASSQEWHITGELFF

D: TRBD1
V: TRBV18
size: few
J: TRBJ2-7
DNA: TGTGCCAGCTCACCAAGGGGCAGGGGGCGGTACGAGCAGTACTTC
CDR3: CASSPRGRGRYEQYF

D: NA
V: TRBV7-9
size: NA
J: TRBJ2-7
DNA: TGTGCCAGCAGCTTAGGGGGCGGGCGGAACTACAATGAGCAGTACTTC
CDR3: CASSLGGGRNYNEQYF

D: NA
V: TRBV29-1
size: NA
J: TRBJ2-7
DNA: TGCAGCGTTGAATCCAGAGCGGACTCCTACGAGCAGTACTTC
CDR3: CSVESRADSYEQYF

D: TRBD2
V: TRBV3-1
size: few
J: TRBJ2-7
DNA: TGTGCCAGCAGCCAAGAAGTCGGGACTAGATCCTACGAGCAGTACTTC
CDR3: CASSQEVGTRSYEQYF

D: TRBD2
V: TRBV11-2
size: NA
J: TRBJ2-1
DNA: TGTGCCAGCAGACCGGGACTAGCGGGAGTGGGTGAGCAGTTCTTC
CDR3: CASRPGLAGVGEQFF

D: NA
V: TRBV12-3/TRBV12-4
size: few
J: TRBJ2-5
DNA: TGTGCCAGCAGTTTATACAGGGACCAAGAGACCCAGTACTTC
CDR3: CASSLYRDQETQYF

D: NA
V: TRBV11-3
size: NA
J: TRBJ1-1
DNA: TGTGCCAGCAGCCGTAATTTGAACACTGAAGCTTTCTTT
CDR3: CASSRNLNTEAFF

D: TRBD2
V: TRBV28
size: few
J: TRBJ2-7
DNA: TGTGCCAGCAGGGAACTAGCGGGAGGGAACTACGAGCAGTACTTC
CDR3: CASRELAGGNYEQYF

D: NA
V: TRBV5-1
size: few
J: TRBJ2-1
DNA: TGCGCCAGCAGCTTGTGGGACACGGACAATGAGCAGTTCTTC
CDR3: CASSLWDTDNEQFF

D: NA
V: TRBV5-8
size: NA
J: TRBJ2-3
DNA: TGTGCCAGCAGCTTGGGTTTGGAGGACCTCACAGATACGCAGTATTTT
CDR3: CASSLGLEDLTDTQYF